This record concerns one T cell receptor beta chain sequence. No cognate antigen has been identified for it. No quality values exist for individual bases; no much larger clone is one base distant. The library was produced with the immunoSEQ multiplex PCR assay. High-throughput TCR-beta CDR3 sequencing of genomic DNA from most patients was performed by Adaptive Biotechnologies. The paper's data handling went like this. Adaptive's ImmunoSEQ software supplied the TCR sequencing data for 15 to 20 patients, while MiXCR and VDJtools were used to process a few other patients. CDR3 nucleotide sequences shared between donor and recipient were removed because their origin could not be assigned. At least 2-fold expansion over unstimulated cells and a minimum CFSE-low frequency of 0.002% (template counts) or 0.001% (read counts) were required for clones to be classified as alloreactive. Clones were considered mappable if detected in sequenced pre-transplant spleen, lymph node, or MLR CFSE-low populations of the donor or recipient. The cumulative frequency of alloreactive clones was calculated as a percentage of all sequences, weighted by copy number. The immuneACCESS repertoire file appears here via TCRdb, limited to in-frame rearrangements. These files lack a portion of the clones; in checked studies, under half of the deficit traces to unresolved V genes, and the cause of the others is not known. V and J calls and clone size follow that table, whereas D and trimming were derived from the DNA. For this sample there are roughly 20,000 clones; approximately 70% appear just once. Jointly, the top ten make up about 8.8% of the sample.

To isolate intraepithelial and lamina propria lymphocytes from graft specimens, dithiothreitol, EDTA incubations and collagenase D digestion were used. Serial intestinal graft biopsy specimens collected up to 600 days after transplant underwent bulk TCR-beta sequencing. These data originate in a study of graft-versus-host responses after intestinal transplantation (dated by TCRdb to the early 2020s). Background for the entire study: Recipients received multivisceral, liver-intestinal, or isolated intestinal transplants. After intestinal transplantation, graft-versus-host and host-versus-graft alloreactive T cell clones in the graft, circulation and bone marrow were tracked using bulk TCR-beta CDR3 sequencing. Donor T cell macrochimerism was defined as a peak of at least 4% donor T cells among recipient peripheral blood mononuclear cells. Of the roughly 26 intestinal transplant recipients enrolled in the cohort, one of whom was a retransplant, 3 patients without pretransplant specimens were excluded. Rather than going through the commercial service, samples from three later patients were sequenced in-house on an Illumina MiSeq and processed with MiXCR. To identify alloreactive clones, pre-transplant mixed lymphocyte reaction products were sequenced and compared with unstimulated pre-transplant donor and recipient T cells. Anti-thymocyte globulin induction was given to all recipients, followed by maintenance tacrolimus and steroids for around three years.

Cut back by 2 bases and 5 bases, the V and J ends lie 16 bases apart. Counted from cysteine to phenylalanine, this CDR3 has 15 amino acids. Left in the record is the CDR3 DNA by itself, 45 bases read in frame from the first base. From a lookup of the germline V gene, CDR1 and CDR2 are SGHRS and YFSETQ. Results and caveats for the whole study, not just this receptor: In patients with donor T cell macrochimerism, the allografts had high GvH to HvG T cell clonal ratios. Conclusions were limited by the relatively low number and heterogeneity of intestinal transplant patients. GvH clones turned up in recipient bone marrow, with some appearing earlier in ileal mucosa or blood, a pattern consistent with an intestinal mucosal origin. Early after transplant, peak levels of circulating GvH clones were found to be associated with declines in HvG clones.

The clonotype was recovered from a human patient who received an intestinal transplant, so some T cells may come from the graft donor. The chain employs TRBV5-1 and TRBJ2-5; tentative D gene TRBD2, with 6 bases matching. Sequencing was performed on ileum tissue, taken approximately three weeks after intestinal transplant. The DNA reads as follows: TGCGCCAGCAGCTTACAAGGAGGGCCCCGTGAGACCCAGTACTTC. This sequence encodes CASSLQGGPRETQYF.